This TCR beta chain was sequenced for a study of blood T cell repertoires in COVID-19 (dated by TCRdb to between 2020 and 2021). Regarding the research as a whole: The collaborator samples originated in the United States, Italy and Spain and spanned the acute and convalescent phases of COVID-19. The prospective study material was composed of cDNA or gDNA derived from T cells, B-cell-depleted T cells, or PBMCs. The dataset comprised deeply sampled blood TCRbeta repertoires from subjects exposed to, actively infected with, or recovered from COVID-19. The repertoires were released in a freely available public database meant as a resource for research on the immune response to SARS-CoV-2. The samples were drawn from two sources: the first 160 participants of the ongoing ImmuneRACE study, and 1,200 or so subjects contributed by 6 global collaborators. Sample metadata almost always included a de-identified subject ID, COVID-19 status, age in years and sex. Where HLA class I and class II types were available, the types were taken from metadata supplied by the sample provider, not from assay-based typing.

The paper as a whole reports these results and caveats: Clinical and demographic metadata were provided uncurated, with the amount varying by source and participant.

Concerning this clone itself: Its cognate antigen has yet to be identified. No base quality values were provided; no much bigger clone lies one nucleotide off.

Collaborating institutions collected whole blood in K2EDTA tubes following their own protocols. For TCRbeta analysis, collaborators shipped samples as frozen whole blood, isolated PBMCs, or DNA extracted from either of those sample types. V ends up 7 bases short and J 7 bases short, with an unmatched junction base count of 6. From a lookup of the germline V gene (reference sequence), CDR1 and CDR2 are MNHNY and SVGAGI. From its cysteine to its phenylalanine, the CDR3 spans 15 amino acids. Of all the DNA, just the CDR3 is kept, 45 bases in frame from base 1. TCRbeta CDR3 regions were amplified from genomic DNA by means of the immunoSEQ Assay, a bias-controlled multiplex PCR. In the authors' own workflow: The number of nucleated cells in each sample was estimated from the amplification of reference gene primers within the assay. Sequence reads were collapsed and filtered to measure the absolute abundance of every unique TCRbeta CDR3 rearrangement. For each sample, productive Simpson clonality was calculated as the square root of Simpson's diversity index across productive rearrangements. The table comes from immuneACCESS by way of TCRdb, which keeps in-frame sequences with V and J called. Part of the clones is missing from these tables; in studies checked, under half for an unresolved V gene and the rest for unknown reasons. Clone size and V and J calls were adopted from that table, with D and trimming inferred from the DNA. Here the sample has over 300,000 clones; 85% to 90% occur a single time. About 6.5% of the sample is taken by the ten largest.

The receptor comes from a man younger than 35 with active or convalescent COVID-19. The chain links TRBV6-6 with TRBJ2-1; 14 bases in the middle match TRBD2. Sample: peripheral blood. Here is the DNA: TGTGCCAGCATCAAGGGGACTAGCGGGAGTAATGAGCAGTTCTTC. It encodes CASIKGTSGSNEQFF.